The T cell receptor beta chain described here comes from a study of CD8+ T cells in alopecia areata. As for treatment: oral pan-JAK inhibitor, 5-10 mg twice daily. Alopecia areata patients provided lesional scalp punch biopsies and peripheral blood, both collected for the study. After isolation, RNA underwent reverse transcription to generate cDNA as the sequencing template. The table came from immunoSEQ multiplex PCR; TCRdb's copy has only in-frame clones and leaves some out. The table lists about 210,000 clones, more than 30% of them singletons. The CDR3 runs to 15 residues. Trimming took 6 bases from V and 1 from J, leaving 10 bases between them. Germline assignment: CDR1 MNHEY and CDR2 SVGAGI. Study findings and constraints: Scalp clonality, along with expanded CD8+ clones among the top 100, was significantly decreased by tofacitinib. In scalp and blood, many expanded lesional clones persisted during tofacitinib.

The table lists this clone with a few counts. Antigen specificity is unknown. The specimen comprised CD4+ T cells sorted from blood, sampled at approximately week 30, from a patient treated with tofacitinib. The receptor comes from a human donor with alopecia areata. This sequence joins TRBV6-5 and TRBJ2-6, with D maybe TRBD2 (5 bases). Here the CDR3 DNA reads TGTGCCAGCAGCAACGGGGTATCTGGGGCCAACGTCCTGACTTTC. Translation gives CASSNGVSGANVLTF.